This T cell receptor (beta chain) originates from a study of cytomegalovirus exposure and HLA in healthy donors. Turning to the study itself: The study's early data release held around 85 million unique TCRs from HLA-typed donors. Whole-study results and caveats: HLA alleles showed associations with 16,951 TCR beta sequences in a later analysis, at a 0.05 false discovery rate. Reportedly, diagnosis of cytomegalovirus status by the classifier showed high specificity and sensitivity.

The PCR contained 60 Vbeta and 13 Jbeta primers. Method: immunoSEQ multiplex PCR; TCRdb's copy keeps in-frame clones and lacks some. Of roughly 50,000 clones in the sample, less than 85% were seen once. With regard to this clone: The antigen remains undetermined.

Germline lookup yields CDR1 SNHLY and CDR2 FYNNEI. V shed 5 bases and J 1 base; nucleotides not matched to a gene: 14. The length of the CDR3 is 18 residues. The clonotype was recovered from a man aged 25 to 45 in good health and CMV-seropositive. The chain joins TRBV2 to TRBJ2-1; 7 bases fit TRBD1. The sequenced sample consisted of PBMCs. CDR3 sequence (DNA): TGTGCCAGCAGTTTCTCTACAAACAGGGGCCGATCCTACAATGAGCAGTTCTTC. Protein sequence: CASSFSTNRGRSYNEQFF.